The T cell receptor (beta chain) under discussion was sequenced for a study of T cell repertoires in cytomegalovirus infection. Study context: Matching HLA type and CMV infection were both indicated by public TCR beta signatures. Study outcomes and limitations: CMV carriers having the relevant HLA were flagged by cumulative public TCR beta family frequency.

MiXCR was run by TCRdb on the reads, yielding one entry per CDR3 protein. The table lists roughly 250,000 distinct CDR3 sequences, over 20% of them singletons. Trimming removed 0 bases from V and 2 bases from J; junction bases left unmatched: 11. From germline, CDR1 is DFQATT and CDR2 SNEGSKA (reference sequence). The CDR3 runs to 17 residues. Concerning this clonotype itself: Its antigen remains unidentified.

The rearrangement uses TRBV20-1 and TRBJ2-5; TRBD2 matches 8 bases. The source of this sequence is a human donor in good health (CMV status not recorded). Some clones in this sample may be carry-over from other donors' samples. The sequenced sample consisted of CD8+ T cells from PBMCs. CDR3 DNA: TGCAGTGCTAGAGACCCCGGGGGGGCCGGACTACAAGAGACCCAGTACTTC. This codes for CSARDPGGAGLQETQYF.